This record concerns one TCR beta chain sequence. Generated by immunoSEQ multiplex PCR, the TCRdb table keeps only in-frame clones and is missing some. The sample includes some 41,000 clones, just over 90% of them seen just once. The data derive from a study of T cell changes during pregnancy in multiple sclerosis. CDR3 length: 16 residues. V was pared by 1 base and J by 2 bases, with 6 bases of the junction left unmatched. Germline values: CDR1 MGHRA, CDR2 YSYEKL. This chain joins TRBV4-1 and TRBJ1-1; 8 bases match TRBD1. This TCR was recovered from a female donor with multiple sclerosis, enrolled in a pregnancy study. Sequenced: PBMCs (not recorded whether the cells were cultured). CDR3 DNA: TGCGCCAGCAGCCAAGGCAGGGGGCGAGTAAACACTGAAGCTTTCTTT. Amino acid sequence: CASSQGRGRVNTEAFF.